Included here is one T cell receptor (beta chain) sequence, with context. Per the original data handling: Scientists estimated how many nucleated cells there were by amplifying reference gene primers. Measured with immunoSEQ multiplex PCR; TCRdb has only the in-frame clones, and not every one. V and J calls and clone size are copied from that table; D and trimming were computed from the DNA. The sample includes more than 60,000 clones, around 90% of them seen just once. The data are from a study of blood T cell repertoires in COVID-19. About the study: Acute and convalescent COVID-19 specimens originated in the United States, Italy and Spain.

This CDR3 comprises 15 residues. CDR1 MNHEY and CDR2 SVGAGI come from the germline V gene. V was trimmed by 4 bases and J by 3 bases, leaving 15 bases between them. This chain connects TRBV6-5 to TRBJ1-1, with TRBD1 as a possible D gene (6 bases). The clonotype was recovered from a man between 50 and 59 years old with acute or convalescent COVID-19. Sequenced input: peripheral blood. The CDR3 nucleotides read TGTGCCAGCAGTTCCCCCGGACAGTCACACACTGAAGCTTTCTTT. This codes for CASSSPGQSHTEAFF.